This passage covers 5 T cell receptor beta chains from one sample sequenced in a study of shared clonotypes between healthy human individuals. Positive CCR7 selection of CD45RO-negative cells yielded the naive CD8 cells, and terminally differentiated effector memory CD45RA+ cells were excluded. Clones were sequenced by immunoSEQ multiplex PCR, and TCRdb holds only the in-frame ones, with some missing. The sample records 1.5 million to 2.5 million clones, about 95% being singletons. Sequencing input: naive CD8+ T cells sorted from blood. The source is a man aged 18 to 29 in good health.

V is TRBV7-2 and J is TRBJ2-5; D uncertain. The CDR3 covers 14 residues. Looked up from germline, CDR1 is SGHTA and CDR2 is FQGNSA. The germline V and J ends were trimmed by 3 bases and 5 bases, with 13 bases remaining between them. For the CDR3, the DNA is TGTGCCAGCAGCTTTGGAGAATACCGGGAGACCCAGTACTTC. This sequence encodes CASSFGEYRETQYF. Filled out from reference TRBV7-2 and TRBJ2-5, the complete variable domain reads GAGVSQSPSNKVTEKGKDVELRCDPISGHTALYWYRQSLGQGLEFLIYFQGNSAPDKSGLPSDRFSAERTGGSVSTLTIQRTQQEDSAVYLCASSFGEYRETQYFGPGTRLLVL.

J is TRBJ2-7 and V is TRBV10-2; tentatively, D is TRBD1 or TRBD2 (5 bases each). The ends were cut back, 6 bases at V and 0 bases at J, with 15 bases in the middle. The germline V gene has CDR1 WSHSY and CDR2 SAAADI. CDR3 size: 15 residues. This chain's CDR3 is CASRIGTQSSYEQYF. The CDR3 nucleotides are TGCGCCAGCAGGATAGGGACCCAATCCTCCTACGAGCAGTACTTC.

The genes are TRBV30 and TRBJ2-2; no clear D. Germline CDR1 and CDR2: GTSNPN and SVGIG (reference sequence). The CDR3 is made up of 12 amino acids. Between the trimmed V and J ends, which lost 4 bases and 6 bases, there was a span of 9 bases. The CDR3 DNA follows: TGTGCCTGGACTTGGGCGGCCGGGGAGCTGTTTTTT. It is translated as CAWTWAAGELFF.

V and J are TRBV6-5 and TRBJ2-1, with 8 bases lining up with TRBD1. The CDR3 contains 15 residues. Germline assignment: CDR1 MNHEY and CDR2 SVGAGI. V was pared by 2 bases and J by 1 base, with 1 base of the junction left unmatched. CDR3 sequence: CASSYRDRSYNEQFF. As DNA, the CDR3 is TGTGCCAGCAGTTACCGGGACAGGTCCTACAATGAGCAGTTCTTC.

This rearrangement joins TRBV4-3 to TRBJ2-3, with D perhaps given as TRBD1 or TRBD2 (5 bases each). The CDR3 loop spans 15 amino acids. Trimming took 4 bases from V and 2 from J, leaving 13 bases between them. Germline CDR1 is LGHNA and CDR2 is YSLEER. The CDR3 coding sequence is TGCGCCAGCAGCCCCTCGGACGGGACCACAGATACGCAGTATTTT. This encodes CASSPSDGTTDTQYF.